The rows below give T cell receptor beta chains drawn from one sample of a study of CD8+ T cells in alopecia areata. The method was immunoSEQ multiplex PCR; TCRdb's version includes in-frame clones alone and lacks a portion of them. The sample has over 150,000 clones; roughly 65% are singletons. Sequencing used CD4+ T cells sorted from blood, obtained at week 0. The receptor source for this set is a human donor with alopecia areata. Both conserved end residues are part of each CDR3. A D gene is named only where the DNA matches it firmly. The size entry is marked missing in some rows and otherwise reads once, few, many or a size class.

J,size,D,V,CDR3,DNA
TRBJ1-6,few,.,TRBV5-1,CASRRDEGISPLHF,TGCGCCAGCAGGAGGGACGAGGGGATTTCACCCCTCCACTTT
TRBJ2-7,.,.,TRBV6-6,CASSSPTTGVSYEQYF,TGTGCCAGCAGTTCCCCCACAACGGGTGTTTCCTACGAGCAGTACTTC
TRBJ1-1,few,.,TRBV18,CASSSNKNTEAFF,TGTGCCAGCAGCTCGAACAAAAACACTGAAGCTTTCTTT
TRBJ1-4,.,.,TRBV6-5,CASSSIRGEKLFF,TGTGCCAGCAGTTCCATCAGGGGCGAAAAACTGTTTTTT
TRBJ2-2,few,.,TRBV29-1,CSVVLISGGNTGELFF,TGCAGCGTTGTGCTAATCTCTGGAGGGAACACCGGGGAGCTGTTTTTT
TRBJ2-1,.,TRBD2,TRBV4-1,CASSQDRVGGYNEQFF,TGCGCCAGCAGCCAAGATCGGGTGGGGGGGTACAATGAGCAGTTCTTC
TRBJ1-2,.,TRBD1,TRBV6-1,CASSPGQGGYGYTF,TGTGCCAGCAGTCCGGGACAGGGAGGCTATGGCTACACCTTC
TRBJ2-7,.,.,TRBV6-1,CASSYLGEQYF,TGTGCCAGCAGTTACCTGGGAGAGCAGTACTTC
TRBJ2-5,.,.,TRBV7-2,CASSLALGLQEVKTQYF,TGTGCCAGCAGCTTAGCCCTGGGACTCCAAGAGGTGAAGACCCAGTACTTC
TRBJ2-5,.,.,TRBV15,CATSIKDQETQYF,TGTGCCACCAGTATAAAGGACCAAGAGACCCAGTACTTC
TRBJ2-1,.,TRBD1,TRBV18,CASSPLTGDEQFF,TGTGCCAGCTCACCCCTGACAGGGGATGAGCAGTTCTTC
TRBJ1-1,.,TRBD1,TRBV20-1,CSARGQEQAFF,TGCAGTGCCCGGGGACAGGAACAAGCTTTCTTT
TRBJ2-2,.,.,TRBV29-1,CSVGQVYPGELFF,TGCAGCGTTGGACAGGTTTATCCCGGGGAGCTGTTTTTT
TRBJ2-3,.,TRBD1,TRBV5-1,CASSIGQDGDTQYF,TGCGCCAGCAGCATCGGACAGGACGGGGATACGCAGTATTTT
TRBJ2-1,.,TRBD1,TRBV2,CASSEALRRTGGYNEQFF,TGTGCCAGCAGTGAAGCGCTTCGAAGGACAGGGGGCTACAATGAGCAGTTCTTC
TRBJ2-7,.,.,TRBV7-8,CASTPGRPSGEQYF,TGTGCCAGCACTCCCGGACGCCCCTCGGGCGAGCAGTACTTC
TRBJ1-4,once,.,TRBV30,CAWSSGGRPFF,TGTGCCTGGAGTTCGGGGGGGCGCCCCTTTTTT
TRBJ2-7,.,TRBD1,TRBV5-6,CASSRPGQGDEQYF,TGTGCCAGCAGCCGACCGGGACAGGGGGACGAGCAGTACTTC
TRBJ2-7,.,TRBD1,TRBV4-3,CASSHQTGTGFYEQYF,TGCGCCAGCAGCCACCAGACCGGGACAGGGTTTTACGAGCAGTACTTC
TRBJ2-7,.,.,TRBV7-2,CASSGGEGSGGQYF,TGTGCCAGCAGCGGAGGGGAAGGGTCGGGCGGGCAGTACTTC
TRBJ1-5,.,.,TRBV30,CAWSRQRNQPQHF,TGTGCCTGGAGCAGACAGCGGAATCAGCCCCAGCATTTT
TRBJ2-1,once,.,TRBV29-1,CSVDKDEQFF,TGCAGCGTTGATAAAGATGAGCAGTTCTTC
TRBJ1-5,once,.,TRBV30,CAWAQGSNQPQHF,TGTGCCTGGGCTCAGGGGAGCAATCAGCCCCAGCATTTT
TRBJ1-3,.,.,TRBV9,CASSVDPSRGNTIYF,TGTGCCAGCAGCGTTGACCCCAGCCGTGGAAACACCATATATTTT
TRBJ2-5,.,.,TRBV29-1,CSVDPTGTQYF,TGCAGCGTTGACCCCACCGGGACCCAGTACTTC
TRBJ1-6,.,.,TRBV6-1,CASSERGLPLHF,TGTGCCAGCAGTGAGAGGGGTTTACCCCTCCACTTT
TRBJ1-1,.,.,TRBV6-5,CASSYSPSTMNTEAFF,TGTGCCAGCAGTTACTCACCGAGTACCATGAACACTGAAGCTTTCTTT
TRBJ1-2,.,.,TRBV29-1,CSVGGANYGYTF,TGCAGCGTTGGGGGAGCTAACTATGGCTACACCTTC
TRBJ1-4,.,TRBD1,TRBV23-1,CASSQSAGGHWSRGNEKLFF,TGCGCCAGCAGTCAATCGGCAGGGGGCCATTGGAGTAGGGGAAACGAAAAACTGTTTTTT
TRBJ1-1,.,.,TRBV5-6,CASSWTPQGNTEAFF,TGTGCCAGCAGCTGGACCCCACAGGGAAACACTGAAGCTTTCTTT
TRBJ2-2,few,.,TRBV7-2,CASSFPLVGAGELFF,TGTGCCAGCAGCTTCCCTCTTGTCGGGGCCGGGGAGCTGTTTTTT
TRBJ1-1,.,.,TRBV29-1,CSVEGGQGNTEAFF,TGCAGCGTTGAAGGGGGTCAGGGGAACACTGAAGCTTTCTTT
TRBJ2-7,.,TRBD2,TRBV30,CASSGGNYEQYF,TGTGCCTCTAGCGGGGGGAATTACGAGCAGTACTTC
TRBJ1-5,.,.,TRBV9,CASSSTPGQPQHF,TGTGCCAGCAGCTCCACACCGGGTCAGCCCCAGCATTTT
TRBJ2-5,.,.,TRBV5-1,CASSLRTVAGETQYF,TGCGCCAGCAGCTTGAGGACCGTCGCCGGAGAGACCCAGTACTTC
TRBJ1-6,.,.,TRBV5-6,CASSLGVPLGAPLHF,TGTGCCAGCAGCTTGGGAGTCCCATTGGGGGCACCCCTCCACTTT
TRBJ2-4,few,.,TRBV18,CASSPPARENIQYF,TGTGCCAGCTCACCTCCGGCCAGGGAAAACATTCAGTACTTC
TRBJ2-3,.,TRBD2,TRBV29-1,CSVEERGFDTQYF,TGCAGCGTTGAGGAGCGGGGCTTTGATACGCAGTATTTT
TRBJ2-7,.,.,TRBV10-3,CAISALRGDEQYF,TGTGCCATCAGTGCACTCAGGGGAGACGAGCAGTACTTC
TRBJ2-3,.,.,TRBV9,CASSVLPRTDTQYF,TGTGCCAGCAGCGTATTGCCCCGCACAGATACGCAGTATTTT
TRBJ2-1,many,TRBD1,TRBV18,CASSPRDRASEQFF,TGTGCCAGCTCACCACGGGACAGGGCAAGTGAGCAGTTCTTC